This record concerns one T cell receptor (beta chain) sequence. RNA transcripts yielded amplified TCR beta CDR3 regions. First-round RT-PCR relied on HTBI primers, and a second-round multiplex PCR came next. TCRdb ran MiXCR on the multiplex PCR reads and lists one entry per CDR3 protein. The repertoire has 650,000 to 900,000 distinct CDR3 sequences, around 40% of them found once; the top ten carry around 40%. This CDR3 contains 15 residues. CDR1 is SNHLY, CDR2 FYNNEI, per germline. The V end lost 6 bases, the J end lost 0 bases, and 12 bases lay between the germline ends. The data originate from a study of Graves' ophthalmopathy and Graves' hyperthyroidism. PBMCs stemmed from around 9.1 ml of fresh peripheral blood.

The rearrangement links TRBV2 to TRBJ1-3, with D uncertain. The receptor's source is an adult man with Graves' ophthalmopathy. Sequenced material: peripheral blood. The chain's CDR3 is CASSPPEDSGNTIYF. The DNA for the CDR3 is TGTGCCAGCAGCCCCCCAGAAGACTCTGGAAACACCATATATTTT.